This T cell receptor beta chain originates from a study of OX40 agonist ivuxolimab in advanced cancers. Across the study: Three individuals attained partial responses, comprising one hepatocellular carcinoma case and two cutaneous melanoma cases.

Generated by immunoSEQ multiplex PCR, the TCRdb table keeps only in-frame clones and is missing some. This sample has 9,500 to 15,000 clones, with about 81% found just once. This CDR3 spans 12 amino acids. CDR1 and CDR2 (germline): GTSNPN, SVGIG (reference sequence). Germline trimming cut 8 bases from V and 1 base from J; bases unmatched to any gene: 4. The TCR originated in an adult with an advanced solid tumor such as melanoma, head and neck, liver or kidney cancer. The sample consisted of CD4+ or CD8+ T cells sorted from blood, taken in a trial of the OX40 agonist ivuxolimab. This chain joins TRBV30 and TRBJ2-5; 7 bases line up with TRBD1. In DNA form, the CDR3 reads TGTGCCCAGGGGGACCTCCAAGAGACCCAGTACTTC. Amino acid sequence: CAQGDLQETQYF.